This TCR beta chain was captured in a study of blood T cells in healthy people across ages. This clonotype was seen a few times. A J-beta primer mix and a sample-barcoded 5' primer were used in a second PCR of about 7 to 12 cycles. TCRdb redid the calling of the 5' RACE reads with MiXCR, one entry per CDR3 protein. The repertoire holds over 500,000 distinct CDR3 sequences, with approximately 52% as singletons. The sequence derives from a woman older than 75 in good health. Material: blood.

The CDR3 region has the DNA TGTGCCGGCACCCCGGACCGCCTCTACATGGCCACTGAAGCTTTCTTT. Its protein product is CAGTPDRLYMATEAFF. The chain uses TRBV12-3 or TRBV12-4 and TRBJ1-1; D is unresolved. This CDR3 is built from 16 residues. The V and J ends lost 11 bases and 4 bases respectively, with 26 bases between them.